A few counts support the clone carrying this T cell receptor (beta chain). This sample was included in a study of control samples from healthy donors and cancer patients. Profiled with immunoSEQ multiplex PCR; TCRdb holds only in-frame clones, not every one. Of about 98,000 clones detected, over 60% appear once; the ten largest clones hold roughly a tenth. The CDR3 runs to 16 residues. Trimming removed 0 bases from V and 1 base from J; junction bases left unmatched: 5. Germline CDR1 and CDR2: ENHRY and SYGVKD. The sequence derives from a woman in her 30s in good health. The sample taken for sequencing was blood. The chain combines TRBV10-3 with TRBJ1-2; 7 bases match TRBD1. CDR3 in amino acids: CAISESRTGSNYGYTF. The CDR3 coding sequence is TGTGCCATCAGTGAGTCGCGGACAGGCAGTAACTATGGCTACACCTTC.